This entry lists 17 T cell receptor beta chains sequenced from one sample in a study of metastatic and nonmetastatic thyroid tumors. MiXCR reprocessed the PCR reads for TCRdb. The table records about 32,000 clones, approximately 25% of them present only once. There were no patients who had received any treatment before thyroid surgery. Material: blood. These receptors were collected from a female donor with papillary thyroid cancer or a benign thyroid nodule (not recorded which). Some clones in this sample may be carry-over from other donors' samples.

As for this clone: A junction boundary mismatches the germline segment, possibly from a read error. The rearrangement joins TRBV18 to TRBJ2-5; no definite D call. The germline CDR1 and CDR2 sequences are KGHSH and LQKENI. There are 15 residues in the CDR3. For the CDR3, the DNA is TGTGCCAGCTCACCAGCGCGGACGGACCAGGAGACCCAGTACTTC. This encodes CASSPARTDQETQYF.

This clone has a count of ten or more. V is TRBV3-1 and J is TRBJ2-3; 8 bases agree with TRBD2. Germline V CDR1 and CDR2: LGHDT, YNNKEL (reference sequence). The V segment lost 4 bases and the J segment 5 bases; nucleotides outside the gene matches: 8. The CDR3 totals 15 residues. The CDR3 region has the DNA TGTGCCAGCAGCCCCCAAGCGGGAGTCAAAGATACGCAGTATTTT. As protein: CASSPQAGVKDTQYF.

This clone was counted many times. The chain carries TRBV20-1 and TRBJ1-1; no clear D gene. V shed 0 bases and J shed 0 bases, with 11 bases lying between them. The germline gives CDR1 DFQATT, CDR2 SNEGSKA (reference sequence). There are 15 residues in the CDR3. DNA for the CDR3: TGCAGTGCTAGAGATGGTAGGAATATGAACACTGAAGCTTTCTTT. It yields the protein CSARDGRNMNTEAFF.

This clone was picked up many times. At one boundary the junction diverges from the germline segment, which might be a read error. The chain has TRBV9 and TRBJ2-1; D is unresolved. The germline V gene encodes CDR1 SGDLS and CDR2 YYNGEE. This CDR3 is 12 amino acids long. The CDR3 protein is CASSVEYNEQFF. The CDR3 coding sequence is TGTGCCAGCAGTGTAGAATACAATGAGCAGTTCTTC.

At least ten counts were recorded for this clone. The chain links TRBV5-8 to TRBJ2-2; D ambiguous. The germline V and J ends were trimmed by 1 base and 1 base, with 11 bases remaining between them. The CDR3 runs to 16 residues. Germline loops: CDR1 SGHTS, CDR2 YDEGEE. CDR3 nucleotide sequence: TGTGCCAGCAGCTTGAGAAGGATATTGAACACCGGGGAGCTGTTTTTT. As protein: CASSLRRILNTGELFF.

As regards this clone: Just one base apart from a much larger clone, this may be a read error. The V gene is TRBV29-1, the J gene TRBJ2-5; D remains ambiguous. V lost 5 bases and J lost 3, with 7 bases in between. Germline CDR1 is SQVTM and CDR2 is ANQGSEA. The CDR3 totals 11 residues. CDR3 DNA sequence: TGCAGCGTTTCCAGAGAAGAGACCCAGTACTTC. It specifies CSVSREETQYF.

This clone was counted ten times or more. The V call is TRBV5-8, the J call TRBJ2-5, with no clear D. Germline loops: CDR1 SGHTS, CDR2 YDEGEE. The V gene lost 4 bases and the J gene lost 4 bases, with 5 bases spanning the gap. The CDR3 has 11 residues. The CDR3 is CASSPLETQYF. The DNA of the CDR3 is TGTGCCAGCAGCCCCTTAGAGACCCAGTACTTC.

The sample holds many counts of this clone. The identical CDR3 is also encoded by other nucleotide sequences in the sample. The chain links TRBV3-1 to TRBJ1-2; TRBD1 might be the D (5 bases). CDR3 length: 13 amino acids. Trimming left V 8 bases short and J 7 bases short, with 17 bases between. CDR1 and CDR2 from the germline V gene are LGHDT and YNNKEL (reference sequence). The CDR3, as DNA: TGTGCCAGCTCCCCCAGTCAGGGCTTTGGCTACACCTTC. Translation gives CASSPSQGFGYTF.

The chain couples TRBV25-1 to TRBJ2-7, with 9 bases that match TRBD1. The CDR3 is 13 residues long. The germline gives CDR1 MGHDK, CDR2 SYGVNS. V lost 9 bases and J lost 3; bases outside the gene matches: 6. DNA for the CDR3: TGTGCCAGAGATGAGGACAGGGGCTACGAGCAGTACTTC. Protein sequence: CARDEDRGYEQYF.

This clone was seen many times. With a much larger clone just one base away, this may be a read error. The chain employs TRBV4-2 and TRBJ2-1; 8 bases are shared with TRBD2. The CDR3 loop spans 14 amino acids. Germline CDR1 reads LGHNA; CDR2 reads YNFKEQ. V gave up 5 bases and J gave up 8 bases; unmatched junction bases: 8. The CDR3: CASSGSGGVDEQFF. CDR3 DNA: TGTGCCAGCAGCGGAAGCGGGGGTGTCGATGAGCAGTTCTTC.

This clone came up many times. The V call is TRBV28, the J call TRBJ1-2; D is perhaps TRBD1 (6 bases). The germline CDR1 and CDR2 sequences are MDHEN and SYDVKM. The CDR3 is 13 residues long. Deletions cut 8 bases from V and 4 bases from J, with 14 bases between. In DNA, the CDR3 is TGTGCCAGCGGGGCTGACAGGACCTATGGCTACACCTTC. Residues: CASGADRTYGYTF.

To note about this clone: A read error is possible here, since a much larger clone lies one base away. The chain joins TRBV20-1 to TRBJ2-5, with a possible D match to TRBD2 (5 bases). Trimming cost V 1 base and J 10 bases, with 16 bases left between them. Germline CDR1 reads DFQATT; CDR2 reads SNEGSKA (reference sequence). The CDR3 spans 13 residues. CDR3 region: CSARGDAPGIQYF. The CDR3 bases are TGCAGTGCTAGAGGCGACGCCCCGGGGATCCAGTACTTC.

This clone turned up a few times. The J gene is TRBJ2-7, the V gene TRBV7-8, with D unclear. V was shortened by 5 bases and J by 0 bases, with 5 bases between the two germline ends. The CDR3 length is 12 residues. The germline CDR1 and CDR2 sequences are SGHVS and FQNEAQ. CDR3 region: CASSPHSYEQYF. DNA for the CDR3: TGTGCCAGCAGCCCCCACTCCTACGAGCAGTACTTC.

This clone was recorded many times. The V call is TRBV5-1, the J call TRBJ2-3; 9 bases line up with TRBD1. This CDR3 region has 15 residues. V trimming: 4 bases; J trimming: 2 bases; junction bases outside the gene matches: 5. Looked up from germline, CDR1 is SGHRS and CDR2 is YFSETQ. The CDR3 DNA sequence: TGCGCCAGCAGCGACAGGGGGGTCAACACAGATACGCAGTATTTT. Translating it yields CASSDRGVNTDTQYF.

Ten or more counts support this clone. The gene calls are TRBV5-1 and TRBJ1-3, with D maybe TRBD1 (5 bases). Per the germline V gene, CDR1 is SGHRS and CDR2 is YFSETQ. The V end lost 1 base, the J end lost 3 bases, and 11 bases lay between the germline ends. The CDR3 is made up of 15 amino acids. The CDR3 region is CASSLLGTLGNTIYF. CDR3 sequence (DNA): TGCGCCAGCAGCTTGTTGGGGACCCTTGGAAACACCATATATTTT.

This clone appeared once. The chain couples TRBV18 to TRBJ2-7; TRBD2 aligns across 14 bases. The CDR3 length is 19 residues. Germline V gene data show CDR1 as KGHSH and CDR2 as LQKENI. Trimming at V came to 6 bases and at J to 0 bases, leaving 13 bases not matched to a gene. This CDR3 reads CASSRTGTSGSCISYEQYF. Written as DNA, the CDR3 is TGTGCCAGCTCCCGCACCGGGACTAGCGGGAGTTGTATCTCCTACGAGCAGTACTTC.

The chain has TRBV2 and TRBJ2-2; a weak D match, TRBD2 (7 bases). The CDR3 extends over 14 amino acids. V lost 6 bases and J lost 9, with 17 bases in between. Germline loops: CDR1 SNHLY, CDR2 FYNNEI. CDR3 bases: TGTGCCAGCAGGAAGGGGGGGTTTGCCAGGGAGCTGTTTTTT. Protein: CASRKGGFARELFF.